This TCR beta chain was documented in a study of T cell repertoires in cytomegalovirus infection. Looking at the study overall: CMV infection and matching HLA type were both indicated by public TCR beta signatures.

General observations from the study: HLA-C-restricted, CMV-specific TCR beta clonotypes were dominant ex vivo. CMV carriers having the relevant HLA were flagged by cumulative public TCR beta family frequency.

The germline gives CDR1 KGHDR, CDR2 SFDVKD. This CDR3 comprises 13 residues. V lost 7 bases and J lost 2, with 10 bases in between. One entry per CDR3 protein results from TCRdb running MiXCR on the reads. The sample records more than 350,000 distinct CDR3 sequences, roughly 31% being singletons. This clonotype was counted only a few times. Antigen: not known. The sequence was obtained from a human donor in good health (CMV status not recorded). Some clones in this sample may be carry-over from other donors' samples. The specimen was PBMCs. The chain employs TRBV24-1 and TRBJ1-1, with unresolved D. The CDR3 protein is CATRREGNTEAFF. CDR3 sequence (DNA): TGTGCCACCAGGCGCGAAGGTAACACTGAAGCTTTCTTT.